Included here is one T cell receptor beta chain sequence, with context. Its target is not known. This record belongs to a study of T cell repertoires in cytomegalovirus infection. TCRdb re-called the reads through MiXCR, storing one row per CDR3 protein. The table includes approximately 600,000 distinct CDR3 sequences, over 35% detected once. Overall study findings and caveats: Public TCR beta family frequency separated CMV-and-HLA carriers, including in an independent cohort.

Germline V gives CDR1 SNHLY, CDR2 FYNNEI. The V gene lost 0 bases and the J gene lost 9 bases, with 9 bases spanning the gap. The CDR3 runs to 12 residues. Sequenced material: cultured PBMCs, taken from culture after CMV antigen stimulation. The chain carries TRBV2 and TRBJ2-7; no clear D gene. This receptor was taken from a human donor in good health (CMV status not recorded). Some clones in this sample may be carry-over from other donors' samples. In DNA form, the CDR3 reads TGTGCCAGCAGTGAAGCCCCCGCCAGGCAGTACTTC. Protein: CASSEAPARQYF.